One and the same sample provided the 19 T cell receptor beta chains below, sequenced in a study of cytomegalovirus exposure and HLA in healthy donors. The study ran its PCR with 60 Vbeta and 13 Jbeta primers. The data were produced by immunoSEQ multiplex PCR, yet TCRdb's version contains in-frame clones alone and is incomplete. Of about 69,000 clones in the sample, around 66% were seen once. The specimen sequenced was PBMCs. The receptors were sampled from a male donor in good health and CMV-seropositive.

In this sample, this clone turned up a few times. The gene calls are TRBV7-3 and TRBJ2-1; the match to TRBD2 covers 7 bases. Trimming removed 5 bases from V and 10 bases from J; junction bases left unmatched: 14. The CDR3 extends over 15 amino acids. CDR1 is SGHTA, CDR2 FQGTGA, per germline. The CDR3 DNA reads TGTGCCAGCAGCCCACAAGGCGGGAGAGGGAGGGAGCAGTTCTTC. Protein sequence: CASSPQGGRGREQFF.

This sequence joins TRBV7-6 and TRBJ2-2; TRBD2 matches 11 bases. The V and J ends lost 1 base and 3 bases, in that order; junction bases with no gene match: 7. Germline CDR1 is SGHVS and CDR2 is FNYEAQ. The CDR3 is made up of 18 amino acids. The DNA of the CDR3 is TGTGCCAGCAGCTTAGAGACTAGCGGGGAGCGGGACACCGGGGAGCTGTTTTTT. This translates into CASSLETSGERDTGELFF.

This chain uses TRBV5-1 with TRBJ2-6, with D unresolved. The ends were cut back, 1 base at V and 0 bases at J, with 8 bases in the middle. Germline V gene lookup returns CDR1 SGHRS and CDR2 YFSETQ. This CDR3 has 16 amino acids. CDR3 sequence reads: CASSLTENSGANVLTF. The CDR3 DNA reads TGCGCCAGCAGCTTGACAGAAAACTCTGGGGCCAACGTCCTGACTTTC.

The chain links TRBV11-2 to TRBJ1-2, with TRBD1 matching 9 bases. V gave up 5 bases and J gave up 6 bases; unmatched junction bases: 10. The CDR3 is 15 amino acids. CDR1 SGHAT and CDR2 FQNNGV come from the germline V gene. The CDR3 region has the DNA TGTGCCAGCAGCCGTCGAAGGGGGACAGGGAATGGCTACACCTTC. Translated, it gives CASSRRRGTGNGYTF.

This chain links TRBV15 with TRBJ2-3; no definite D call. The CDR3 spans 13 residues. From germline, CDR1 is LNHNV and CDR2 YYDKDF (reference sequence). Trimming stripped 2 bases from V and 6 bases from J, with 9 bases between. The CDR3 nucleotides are TGTGCCACCAGCAGACTACTCGGGGATACGCAGTATTTT. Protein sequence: CATSRLLGDTQYF.

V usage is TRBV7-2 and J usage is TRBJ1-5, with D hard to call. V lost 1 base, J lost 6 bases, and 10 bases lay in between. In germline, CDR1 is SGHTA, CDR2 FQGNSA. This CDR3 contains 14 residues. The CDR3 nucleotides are TGTGCCAGCAGCTTAGAGTCTCACGGTCAGCCCCAGCATTTT. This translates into CASSLESHGQPQHF. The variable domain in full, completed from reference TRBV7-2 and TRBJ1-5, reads GAGVSQSPSNKVTEKGKDVELRCDPISGHTALYWYRQSLGQGLEFLIYFQGNSAPDKSGLPSDRFSAERTGGSVSTLTIQRTQQEDSAVYLCASSLESHGQPQHFGDGTRLSIL.

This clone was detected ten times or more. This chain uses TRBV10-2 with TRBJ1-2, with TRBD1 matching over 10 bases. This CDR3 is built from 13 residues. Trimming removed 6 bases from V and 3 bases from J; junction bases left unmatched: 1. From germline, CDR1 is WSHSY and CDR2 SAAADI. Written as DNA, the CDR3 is TGCGCCAGCAGCGGGACAGGGGACTATGGCTACACCTTC. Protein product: CASSGTGDYGYTF.

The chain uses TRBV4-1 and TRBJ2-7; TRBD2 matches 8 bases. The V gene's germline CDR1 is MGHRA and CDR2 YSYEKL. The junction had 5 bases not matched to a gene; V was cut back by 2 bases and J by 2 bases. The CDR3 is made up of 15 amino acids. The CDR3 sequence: CASSQRAGVAYEQYF. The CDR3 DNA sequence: TGCGCCAGCAGCCAACGAGCGGGGGTGGCCTACGAGCAGTACTTC.

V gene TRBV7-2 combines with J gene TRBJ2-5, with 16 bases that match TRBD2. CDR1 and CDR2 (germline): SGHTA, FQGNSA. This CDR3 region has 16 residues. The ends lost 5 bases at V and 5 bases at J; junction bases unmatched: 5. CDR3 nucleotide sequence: TGTGCCAGCAGCGTCGGGACTAGCGGGGGGGAGGAGACCCAGTACTTC. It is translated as CASSVGTSGGEETQYF.

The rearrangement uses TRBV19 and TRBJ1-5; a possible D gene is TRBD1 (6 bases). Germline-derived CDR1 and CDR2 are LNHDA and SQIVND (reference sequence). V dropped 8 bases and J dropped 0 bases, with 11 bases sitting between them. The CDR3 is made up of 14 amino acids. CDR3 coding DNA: TGTGCCAGTGGGACATCGTATAGCAATCAGCCCCAGCATTTT. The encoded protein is CASGTSYSNQPQHF.

The CDR3 spells CASRQGSEKLFF. For the CDR3, the DNA is TGTGCCAGCAGACAGGGGAGTGAAAAACTGTTTTTT. The chain joins TRBV6-5 to TRBJ1-4; 7 bases map to TRBD1. Trimming removed 6 bases from V and 7 bases from J; junction bases left unmatched: 2. The CDR3 sequence is 12 residues long. CDR1 and CDR2 (germline): MNHEY, SVGAGI.

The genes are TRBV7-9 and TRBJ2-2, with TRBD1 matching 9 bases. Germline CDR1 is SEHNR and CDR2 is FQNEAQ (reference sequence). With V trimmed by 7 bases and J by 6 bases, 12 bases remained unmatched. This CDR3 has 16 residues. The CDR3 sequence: CASTHPGQGGPGELFF. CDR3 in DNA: TGTGCCAGCACTCACCCGGGACAGGGTGGTCCCGGGGAGCTGTTTTTT.

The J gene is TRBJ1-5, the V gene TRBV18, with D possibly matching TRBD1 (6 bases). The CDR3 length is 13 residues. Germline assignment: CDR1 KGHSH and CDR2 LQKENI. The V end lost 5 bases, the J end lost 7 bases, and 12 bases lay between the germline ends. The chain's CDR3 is CASSSGVEQPQHF. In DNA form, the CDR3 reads TGTGCCAGCTCATCAGGGGTTGAGCAGCCCCAGCATTTT.

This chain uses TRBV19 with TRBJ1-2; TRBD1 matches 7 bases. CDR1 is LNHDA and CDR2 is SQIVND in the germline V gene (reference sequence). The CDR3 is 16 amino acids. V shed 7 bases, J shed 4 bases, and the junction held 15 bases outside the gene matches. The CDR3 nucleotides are TGTGCCAGTAACTACAAGAGACAGGGAGCCCTCTATGGCTACACCTTC. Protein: CASNYKRQGALYGYTF.

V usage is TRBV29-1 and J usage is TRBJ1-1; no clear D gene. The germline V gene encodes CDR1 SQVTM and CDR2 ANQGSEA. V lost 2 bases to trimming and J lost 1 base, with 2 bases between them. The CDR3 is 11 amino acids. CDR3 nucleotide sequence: TGCAGCGTTGAACGGAACACTGAAGCTTTCTTT. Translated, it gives CSVERNTEAFF.

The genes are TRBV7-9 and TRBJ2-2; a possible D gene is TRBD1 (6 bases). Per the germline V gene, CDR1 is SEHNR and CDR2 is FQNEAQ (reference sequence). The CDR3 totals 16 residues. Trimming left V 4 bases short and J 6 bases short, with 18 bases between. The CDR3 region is CASSSPIGQPAGELFF. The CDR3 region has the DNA TGTGCCAGCAGCTCCCCAATCGGACAGCCAGCCGGGGAGCTGTTTTTT.

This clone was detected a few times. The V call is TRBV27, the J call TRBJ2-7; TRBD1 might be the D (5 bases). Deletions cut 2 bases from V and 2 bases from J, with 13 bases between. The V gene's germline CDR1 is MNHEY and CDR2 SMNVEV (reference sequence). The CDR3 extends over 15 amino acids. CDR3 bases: TGTGCCAGCAGTTTAAAAGGACAACCGCCCTACGAGCAGTACTTC. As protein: CASSLKGQPPYEQYF.

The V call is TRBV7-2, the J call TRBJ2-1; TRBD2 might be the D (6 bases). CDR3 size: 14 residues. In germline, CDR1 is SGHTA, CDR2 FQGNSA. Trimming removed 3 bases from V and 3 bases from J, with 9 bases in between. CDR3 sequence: CASSFPSVYNEQFF. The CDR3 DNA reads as TGTGCCAGCAGCTTTCCTAGCGTCTACAATGAGCAGTTCTTC.

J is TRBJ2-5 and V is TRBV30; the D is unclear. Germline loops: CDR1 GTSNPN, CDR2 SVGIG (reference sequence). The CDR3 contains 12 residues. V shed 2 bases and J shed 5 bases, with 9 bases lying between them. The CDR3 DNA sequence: TGTGCCTGGAGTCCGTTCGAGGAGACCCAGTACTTC. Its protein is CAWSPFEETQYF.